This entry features one TCR beta chain sequence. Its specificity is unknown. CDR1 and CDR2 from the germline V gene are KGHSH and LQKENI. The CDR3 contains 14 residues. V was cut by 8 bases and J by 5 bases, with 16 bases left in between. The repertoire was sequenced with immunoSEQ multiplex PCR; TCRdb's copy has only in-frame clones and lacks some. Here the sample spans about 66,000 clones, around 97% being singletons. The data belong to a study of cytomegalovirus exposure and HLA in healthy donors. Findings and limits, study-wide: In a later analysis, first-cohort TCR clusters were found to tend to co-occur in the approximately 120 validation repertoires. Investigators reported under 200 TCR beta chains as tied to cytomegalovirus. In vitro checks showed that a few CMV-associated chains really do target CMV antigens.

The sequencing sample was made of PBMCs. This rearrangement joins TRBV18 to TRBJ2-1; D is uncertain. The receptor's source is a woman younger than 35 in good health and CMV-seropositive. CDR3 sequence (DNA): TGTGCCAGCCGTGACGGGTCCAGCAACAATGAGCAGTTCTTC. As protein: CASRDGSSNNEQFF.